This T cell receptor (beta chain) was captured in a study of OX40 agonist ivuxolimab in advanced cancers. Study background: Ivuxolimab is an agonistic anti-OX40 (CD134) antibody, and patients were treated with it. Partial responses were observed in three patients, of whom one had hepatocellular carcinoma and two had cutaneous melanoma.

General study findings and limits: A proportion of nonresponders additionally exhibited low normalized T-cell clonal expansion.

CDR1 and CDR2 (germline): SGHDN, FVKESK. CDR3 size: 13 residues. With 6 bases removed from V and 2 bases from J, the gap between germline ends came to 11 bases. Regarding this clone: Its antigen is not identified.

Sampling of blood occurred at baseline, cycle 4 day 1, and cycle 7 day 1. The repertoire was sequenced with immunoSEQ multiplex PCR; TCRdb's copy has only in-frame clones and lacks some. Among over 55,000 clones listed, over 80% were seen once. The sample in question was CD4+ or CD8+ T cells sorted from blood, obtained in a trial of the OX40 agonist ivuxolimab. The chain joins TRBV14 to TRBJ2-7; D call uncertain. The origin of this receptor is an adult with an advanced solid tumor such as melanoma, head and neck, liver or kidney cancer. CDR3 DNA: TGTGCCAGCAGTCCTACCTATACCTACGAGCAGTACTTC. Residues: CASSPTYTYEQYF.